This TCR beta chain was profiled in a study of read filtering for tumor transcriptome and immune sequencing. Study information: Transcriptome libraries were built from DNase-treated RNA.

This library used around 400 ng RNA and molecular barcoded adaptors spanning alpha/delta and beta/gamma chains. TCRdb fed the reads into MiXCR, producing one record per CDR3 protein. The sample yields 100,000 to 150,000 distinct CDR3 sequences, around 13% seen once. V lost 6 bases, J lost 6 bases, and 5 bases stayed unmatched. The germline V gene encodes CDR1 DFQATT and CDR2 SNEGSKA (reference sequence). The CDR3 is made up of 12 amino acids. Study observations and caveats: Even smaller IR-seq throughput identified most shared clonotypes.

This clonotype was seen at least ten times. Its antigen remains unknown. Sequencing used a population of CD138-negative cells sorted from bone marrow. V and J are TRBV20-1 and TRBJ2-3; 8 nucleotides line up with TRBD2. This sequence originates from a donor at least 40 years old with multiple myeloma. CDR3 protein: CSAASGSDTQYF. The CDR3 DNA follows: TGCAGTGCCGCGAGCGGGAGCGATACGCAGTATTTT.